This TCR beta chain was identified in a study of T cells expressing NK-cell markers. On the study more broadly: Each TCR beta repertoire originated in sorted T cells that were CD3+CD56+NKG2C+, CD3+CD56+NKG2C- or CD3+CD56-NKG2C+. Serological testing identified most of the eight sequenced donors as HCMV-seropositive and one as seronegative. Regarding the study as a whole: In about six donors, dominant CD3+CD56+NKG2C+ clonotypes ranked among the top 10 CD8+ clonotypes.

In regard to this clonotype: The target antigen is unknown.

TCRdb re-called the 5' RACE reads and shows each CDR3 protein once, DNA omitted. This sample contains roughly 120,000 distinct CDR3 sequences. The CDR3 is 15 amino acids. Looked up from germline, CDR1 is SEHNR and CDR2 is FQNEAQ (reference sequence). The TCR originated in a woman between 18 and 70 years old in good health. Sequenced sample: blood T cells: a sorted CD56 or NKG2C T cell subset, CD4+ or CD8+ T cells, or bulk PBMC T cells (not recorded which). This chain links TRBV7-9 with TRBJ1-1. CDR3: CASSPTLGMNTEAFF.